The present TCR beta chain was sequenced within a study of T-cell reconstitution after alpha-beta-depleted transplantation in children. The CDR3 extends over 12 amino acids. Per the germline V gene, CDR1 is DFQATT and CDR2 is SNEGSKA (reference sequence). V shed 1 base and J shed 5 bases, with 8 bases lying between them. This clonotype was observed many times. TCRbeta library preparation incorporated unique molecular identifiers. Each CDR3 protein is one row after TCRdb ran MiXCR on the PCR reads. The table records 400,000 to 500,000 distinct CDR3 sequences, roughly a tenth of them present only once. The sequence was collected from a human donor who donated a stem cell graft to a child with acute myeloid leukemia. This sample comprised PBMCs from the stem cell graft donor, obtained from the stem cell graft. The rearrangement uses TRBV20-1 and TRBJ1-2; D ambiguous. CDR3 in DNA: TGCAGTGCTAGAGTCCCGGGGTATGGCTACACCTTC. Its protein is CSARVPGYGYTF.